This is a list of T cell receptor beta chains from one sample in a study of post-analysis software for immune sequencing data. In TCRdb, the PCR reads were re-called with MiXCR into one record per CDR3 protein. The sample lists approximately 570,000 distinct CDR3 sequences, around 47% occurring once. Sequenced input: blood. The receptors originated from a girl aged 10 to 17 with multiple sclerosis. The CDR3 runs from the conserved cysteine through the conserved F or W. Fields, in order: D gene, V gene, J gene, clone size, CDR3 protein, CDR3 DNA. A D gene is named only where the DNA matches it firmly. Clone size, where shown, is once, few, many, or a class for clones that have expanded.

>NA|TRBV5-1|TRBJ2-1|NA
CASSLMAGPYNEQFF
TGTGCCAGCAGCTTAATGGCAGGGCCCTACAATGAGCAGTTCTTC
>TRBD2|TRBV7-6|TRBJ2-7|NA
CASSLGGTRAYEQYF
TGTGCCAGCAGCTTAGGCGGGACTAGAGCCTACGAGCAGTACTTC
>NA|TRBV20-1|TRBJ1-2|few
CSAREARGVYGYTF
TGCAGTGCTAGAGAAGCCCGGGGGGTCTATGGCTACACCTTC
>TRBD1|TRBV28|TRBJ2-1|NA
CASSSGQGNEQFF
TGTGCCAGCAGTTCGGGACAGGGAAATGAGCAGTTCTTC
>TRBD1|TRBV6-5|TRBJ1-2|few
CASWDRGIRSYGYTF
TGTGCCAGCTGGGACAGGGGGATCCGGAGCTATGGCTACACCTTC
>NA|TRBV3-1|TRBJ1-5|NA
CASSQTYSNQPQHF
TGTGCCAGCAGCCAAACATATAGCAATCAGCCCCAGCATTTT
>TRBD1|TRBV27|TRBJ2-3|once
CASSRGTGGADTQYF
TGTGCCAGCAGTCGCGGGACAGGGGGCGCAGATACGCAGTATTTT
>TRBD1|TRBV29-1|TRBJ2-1|NA
CSVEVGGTEQFF
TGCAGCGTTGAAGTAGGGGGCACTGAGCAGTTCTTC
>TRBD1|TRBV7-3|TRBJ1-1|NA
CASSPRPGQGVTEAFF
TGTGCCAGCAGCCCCCGCCCGGGACAGGGGGTCACTGAAGCTTTCTTT
>TRBD1|TRBV6-1|TRBJ1-5|NA
CASSHQDRGSNQPQHF
TGTGCCAGCAGTCATCAGGACAGGGGAAGCAATCAGCCCCAGCATTTT
>TRBD1|TRBV11-2|TRBJ2-5|few
CASSQGTGEETQYF
TGTGCCAGCAGCCAGGGGACAGGGGAAGAGACCCAGTACTTC
>TRBD2|TRBV4-1|TRBJ2-1|NA
CAATGTSGANEQFF
TGCGCCGCTACCGGGACTAGCGGAGCTAATGAGCAGTTCTTC
>NA|TRBV15|TRBJ2-5|few
CATSRGSEETQYF
TGTGCCACCAGCAGAGGATCTGAAGAGACCCAGTACTTC
>NA|TRBV29-1|TRBJ1-2|few
CSVESPKEFYGYTF
TGCAGCGTTGAATCCCCAAAAGAATTCTATGGCTACACCTTC
>TRBD1|TRBV11-2|TRBJ2-7|NA
CASSLSEGAREYEQYF
TGTGCCAGCAGCTTATCCGAGGGGGCGAGGGAGTACGAGCAGTACTTC
>NA|TRBV5-5|TRBJ1-6|NA
CASSFYLVGRSSPLHF
TGTGCCAGCAGCTTTTATCTTGTTGGGCGGTCTTCACCCCTCCACTTT
>NA|TRBV9|TRBJ2-7|few
CASSPLNSYEQYF
TGTGCCAGCAGCCCCCTCAATTCCTACGAGCAGTACTTC
>NA|TRBV6-6|TRBJ1-4|NA
CASRNWASNEKLFF
TGTGCCAGCCGAAATTGGGCCTCTAATGAAAAACTGTTTTTT
>TRBD2|TRBV7-8|TRBJ2-1|NA
CASSVSGRFLEANEQFF
TGTGCCAGCAGCGTTAGCGGGAGATTCCTAGAGGCCAATGAGCAGTTCTTC
>NA|TRBV3-1|TRBJ2-7|NA
CASSPSGSLSYEQYF
TGTGCCAGCAGCCCTTCCGGGAGCCTTTCCTACGAGCAGTACTTC
>NA|TRBV6-5|TRBJ2-7|NA
CASSMRIHYEQYF
TGTGCCAGCAGTATGCGGATACACTACGAGCAGTACTTC
>TRBD2|TRBV7-2|TRBJ2-3|few
CASSPVHSSGGAIRPDTQYF
TGTGCCAGCAGCCCGGTCCACTCGAGCGGGGGGGCTATCCGACCAGATACGCAGTATTTT
>TRBD1|TRBV20-1|TRBJ1-5|once
CSARDHRGTYSNQPQHF
TGCAGTGCTAGAGATCACAGGGGAACCTATAGCAATCAGCCCCAGCATTTT
>NA|TRBV3-1|TRBJ1-2|NA
CASSQITGNYGYTF
TGTGCCAGCAGCCAAATAACAGGGAACTATGGCTACACCTTC
>NA|TRBV5-1|TRBJ2-1|NA
CASSPQVGRNEQFF
TGCGCCAGCAGCCCGCAGGTGGGGAGAAATGAGCAGTTCTTC
>NA|TRBV2|TRBJ2-3|few
CASEGTDTQYF
TGTGCCAGTGAGGGGACAGATACGCAGTATTTT
>NA|TRBV29-1|TRBJ2-1|NA
CSVEYPSGDEQFF
TGCAGCGTTGAGTACCCATCGGGGGATGAGCAGTTCTTC
>NA|TRBV12-3/TRBV12-4|TRBJ2-5|NA
CASGSRGPWREQYF
TGTGCCAGCGGCTCCCGGGGGCCCTGGCGTGAGCAGTACTTC
>TRBD2|TRBV7-6|TRBJ2-3|NA
CASSLAAGGTPTDTQYF
TGTGCCAGCAGCTTAGCGGCGGGGGGTACCCCCACAGATACGCAGTATTTT
>NA|TRBV7-6|TRBJ2-7|NA
CASSLETGVYEQYF
TGTGCCAGCAGCTTAGAGACGGGCGTCTACGAGCAGTACTTC
>TRBD2|TRBV10-3|TRBJ2-1|NA
CAIKTGGLSYNEQFF
TGTGCCATCAAAACGGGAGGCCTATCCTACAATGAGCAGTTCTTC
>TRBD1|TRBV12-3/TRBV12-4|TRBJ1-1|few
CASTPGTGGPNTEAFF
TGTGCCAGCACCCCGGGGACAGGGGGACCTAACACTGAAGCTTTCTTT
>NA|TRBV4-1|TRBJ2-4|few
CASSQVPGVAKNIQYF
TGCGCCAGCAGCCAAGTCCCAGGGGTAGCCAAAAACATTCAGTACTTC
>NA|TRBV24-1|TRBJ2-5|once
CATSDPSTDNQETQYF
TGTGCCACCAGTGATCCCTCGACAGACAACCAAGAGACCCAGTACTTC
>NA|TRBV27|TRBJ2-6|NA
CASTDSPSRSGANVLTF
TGTGCCAGCACCGACAGCCCATCCCGCTCTGGGGCCAACGTCCTGACTTTC
>TRBD2|TRBV19|TRBJ2-3|NA
CATTSVGDTQYF
TGTGCCACTACTAGCGTAGGGGATACGCAGTATTTT
>NA|TRBV29-1|TRBJ1-1|many
CSVLTGNTEAFF
TGCAGCGTTCTGACAGGGAACACTGAAGCTTTCTTT
>TRBD2|TRBV12-3/TRBV12-4|TRBJ2-3|NA
CASSPAGEPDTQYF
TGTGCCAGCAGTCCAGCGGGAGAGCCAGATACGCAGTATTTT
>NA|TRBV6-5|TRBJ2-7|NA
CASSYGHYNEQYF
TGTGCCAGCAGTTACGGCCATTACAATGAGCAGTACTTC
>TRBD1|TRBV12-3/TRBV12-4|TRBJ1-5|NA
CASSLRDRGIQPQHF
TGTGCCAGCAGCCTCCGGGACAGGGGTATCCAGCCCCAGCATTTT